The next 6 T cell receptor beta chains were all read from a single sample in a study of blood T cells in healthy people across ages. With a J-beta primer mix and a sample-barcoded 5' primer, a second PCR ran about 6 to 11 cycles. One entry per CDR3 protein results from TCRdb running MiXCR on the 5' RACE reads. The data contain around 710,000 distinct CDR3 sequences, about 40% of them seen just once; the ten biggest clones take up 20% to 25%. The sequenced sample consisted of blood. These receptors were collected from a woman in her fifties or sixties in good health.

This chain links TRBV28 with TRBJ2-2; 11 bases fit TRBD2. The CDR3 consists of 15 residues. Trimming cost V 5 bases and J 7 bases; bases outside gene matches: 6. CDR1 is MDHEN, CDR2 SYDVKM, per germline. The CDR3 reads CASSQLAGAVGELFF. The CDR3 DNA sequence: TGTGCCAGCAGTCAACTAGCGGGAGCGGTCGGGGAGCTGTTTTTT.

The CDR3 loop reads CASGLRGGGNEQFF. CDR3 coding DNA: TGTGCTAGTGGTTTGCGCGGGGGGGGCAATGAGCAGTTCTTC. The J gene is TRBJ2-1, the V gene TRBV12-5; 9 bases match TRBD2. Germline CDR1 reads LGHNT; CDR2 reads FRNRAP. With 2 bases clipped from V and 6 bases from J, the junction kept 2 bases outside the gene matches. The CDR3 length is 14 residues.

This clonotype was picked up a small number of times. The chain carries TRBV10-3 and TRBJ2-5, with 8 bases matching TRBD2. The assigned J gene may be wrong: the sequence end matches TRBJ2-7 better. This CDR3 has 16 residues. Germline V gene lookup returns CDR1 ENHRY and CDR2 SYGVKD. The CDR3 is CAISMLGGGNTYEQYF. The DNA of the CDR3 is TGTGCCATCAGTATGTTGGGCGGGGGGAACACCTACGAGCAGTACTTC.

Concerning this clonotype: A junction end diverges from the germline sequence, so it may reflect a read error. The chain is built from TRBV28 and TRBJ2-4, with 9 bases matching TRBD2. This CDR3 contains 18 residues. The germline gives CDR1 MDHEN, CDR2 SYDVKM. In DNA, the CDR3 is TGTGCCGGCAGTTCCCAAATAGCGGGAGATAAAGCCAAAAACATTCAGTACTTC. This codes for CAGSSQIAGDKAKNIQYF.

The rearrangement joins TRBV28 to TRBJ2-7, with D unresolved. The V gene lost 5 bases and the J gene lost 7 bases, with 12 bases spanning the gap. CDR1 and CDR2 (germline): MDHEN, SYDVKM. CDR3 size: 12 residues. DNA for the CDR3: TGTGCCAGCAGTCTTTTGGAGAATGAGCAGTACTTC. This translates into CASSLLENEQYF.

This clonotype was seen more than once but under ten times. The chain is built from TRBV3-1 and TRBJ2-3; 11 bases fit TRBD2. The CDR3 extends over 16 amino acids. J was trimmed by 2 bases and V by 5 bases; bases with no gene match: 6. The germline gives CDR1 LGHDT, CDR2 YNNKEL (reference sequence). CDR3 nucleotides: TGTGCCAGCAGCAGACCTAGCGGGGGGTCCACAGATACGCAGTATTTT. Protein: CASSRPSGGSTDTQYF.